These 28 T cell receptor beta chains were all obtained from the same sample, sequenced in a study of T-cell reconstitution after alpha-beta-depleted transplantation in children. A TCRbeta library incorporating unique molecular identifiers was prepared. TCRdb itself ran the PCR reads through MiXCR, one entry per CDR3 protein. The sample yields 440,000 or so distinct CDR3 sequences, around 46% seen once. The specimen comprised PBMCs, sampled before TCRalphabeta/CD19-depleted stem cell transplant. The receptors shown here come from a girl aged 2-10 years with aplastic anemia, due to receive a stem cell transplant.

This clonotype was counted between two and nine times. The gene calls are TRBV20-1 and TRBJ1-5; D perhaps matches TRBD1 (6 bases). Trimming stripped 3 bases from V and 0 bases from J, with 24 bases between. Per the germline V gene, CDR1 is DFQATT and CDR2 is SNEGSKA (reference sequence). CDR3 length: 19 residues. CDR3 sequence reads: CSASARRDINPYSNQPQHF. The DNA for the CDR3 is TGCAGTGCTAGTGCTCGCCGGGACATAAACCCCTATAGCAATCAGCCCCAGCATTTT.

There are many counts of this clonotype. The rearrangement joins TRBV7-2 to TRBJ2-7, with D tentatively TRBD1 (5 bases). Germline lookup yields CDR1 SGHTA and CDR2 FQGNSA. The CDR3 loop spans 14 amino acids. V lost 1 base to trimming and J lost 0 bases, with 7 bases between them. Here the CDR3 reads CASSLEGISYEQYF. The CDR3 bases are TGTGCCAGCAGCTTAGAGGGGATCTCCTACGAGCAGTACTTC.

This chain joins TRBV7-8 and TRBJ2-7, with 7 bases lining up with TRBD1. The J segment lost 4 bases and the V segment lost 4 bases, leaving 22 bases of the junction unmatched. The CDR3 has 19 residues. Germline V gene sequence: CDR1 SGHVS, CDR2 FQNEAQ. CDR3 amino acids: CASSSPGTVLPPKRYEQYF. In DNA, the CDR3 is TGTGCCAGCAGCTCCCCCGGGACAGTTTTACCACCAAAAAGATACGAGCAGTACTTC.

The chain recombines TRBV7-6 with TRBJ2-3, with D possibly matching TRBD1 (6 bases). V was cut by 1 base and J by 4 bases, with 12 bases left in between. The CDR3 is 15 amino acids. Germline-derived CDR1 and CDR2 are SGHVS and FNYEAQ. DNA for the CDR3: TGTGCCAGCAGCTTAGGGGGTGCAGGGGCAGATACGCAGTATTTT. Residues: CASSLGGAGADTQYF.

The V call is TRBV10-2, the J call TRBJ1-5; maybe TRBD1 (6 bases). V dropped 1 base and J dropped 5 bases, with 12 bases sitting between them. This CDR3 contains 15 residues. CDR1 and CDR2 from the germline V gene are WSHSY and SAAADI. The chain's CDR3 is CASSEWDTRHQPQHF. CDR3 sequence (DNA): TGCGCCAGCAGTGAGTGGGACACTCGGCATCAGCCCCAGCATTTT.

This chain joins TRBV28 and TRBJ2-5; weak D call: TRBD2 (6 bases). V dropped 5 bases and J dropped 2 bases, with 15 bases sitting between them. Germline lookup yields CDR1 MDHEN and CDR2 SYDVKM. The CDR3 has 15 amino acids. CDR3 nucleotide sequence: TGTGCCAGCAGTCCGACGGGACTTCCTCAAGAGACCCAGTACTTC. It specifies CASSPTGLPQETQYF.

This clonotype was seen more than once but under ten times. The gene calls are TRBV20-1 and TRBJ2-2, with a tentative D call TRBD1 (6 bases). V dropped 0 bases and J dropped 5 bases, with 13 bases sitting between them. Germline assignment: CDR1 DFQATT and CDR2 SNEGSKA (reference sequence). The CDR3 runs 15 residues. The CDR3 here is CSARDLQGRTGELFF. The CDR3 DNA sequence: TGCAGTGCTAGAGATTTACAGGGAAGGACCGGGGAGCTGTTTTTT.

This sequence joins TRBV27 and TRBJ2-7; 7 bases are a match to TRBD2. V gave up 8 bases and J gave up 4 bases; unmatched junction bases: 11. This CDR3 has 14 residues. Per germline, CDR1 MNHEY and CDR2 SMNVEV (reference sequence). DNA of the CDR3: TGTGCCAGCTCTGGGGGGGGAGTGATATACGAGCAGTACTTC. Amino acids: CASSGGGVIYEQYF.

The chain is built from TRBV19 and TRBJ2-1; a weak D match, TRBD2 (6 bases). The CDR3 extends over 13 amino acids. V was cut by 4 bases and J by 15 bases, with 19 bases left in between. From germline, CDR1 is LNHDA and CDR2 SQIVND (reference sequence). The CDR3 DNA reads TGTGCCAGTAGTAGGGACTCCCTTGTTCGAGCGTTCTTC. It encodes CASSRDSLVRAFF.

The rearrangement uses TRBV2 and TRBJ2-1; TRBD2 aligns across 8 bases. Germline V lookup: CDR1 SNHLY, CDR2 FYNNEI. This CDR3 is built from 15 residues. With 6 bases clipped from V and 4 bases from J, the junction kept 8 bases outside the gene matches. This chain's CDR3 is CASSKTGLEYNEQFF. The CDR3 coding sequence is TGTGCCAGCAGCAAAACGGGACTAGAATACAATGAGCAGTTCTTC.

This clonotype was counted at least ten times. The chain combines TRBV9 with TRBJ2-2, with D possibly TRBD1 on 6 matching bases. Germline V gene lookup returns CDR1 SGDLS and CDR2 YYNGEE. This CDR3 has 14 amino acids. Trimming left V 3 bases short and J 3 bases short, with 9 bases between. CDR3 in DNA: TGTGCCAGCAGCGGACAGGCTCACACCGGGGAGCTGTTTTTT. It codes for CASSGQAHTGELFF.

This clonotype was counted a few times. The chain carries TRBV20-1 and TRBJ1-4; D ambiguous. The V end lost 1 base, the J end lost 8 bases, and 14 bases lay between the germline ends. The germline gives CDR1 DFQATT, CDR2 SNEGSKA (reference sequence). The CDR3 sequence is 14 residues long. CDR3 coding DNA: TGCAGTGCTAGAGTGCCAAGAATGGGGGAAAAACTGTTTTTT. This encodes CSARVPRMGEKLFF.

V usage is TRBV29-1 and J usage is TRBJ2-7, with a possible D match to TRBD1 (6 bases). The germline gives CDR1 SQVTM, CDR2 ANQGSEA. V was clipped by 7 bases and J by 5 bases, with 15 bases between them. This CDR3 spans 12 amino acids. In nucleotides, the CDR3 is TGCAGCGGACTCCTACAGGGTAACGAGCAGTACTTC. Its protein product is CSGLLQGNEQYF.

The chain recombines TRBV9 with TRBJ1-1; D perhaps matches TRBD1 (5 bases). Trimming took 0 bases from V and 8 from J, leaving 11 bases between them. The CDR3 has 13 residues. Germline lookup yields CDR1 SGDLS and CDR2 YYNGEE. This CDR3 is CASSVGTGTEAFF. As DNA, the CDR3 is TGTGCCAGCAGCGTAGGGACCGGGACGGAAGCTTTCTTT.

The chain has TRBV7-9 and TRBJ2-7; D unclear. V was trimmed by 3 bases and J by 3 bases, leaving 18 bases between them. CDR1 is SEHNR, CDR2 FQNEAQ, per germline (reference sequence). This CDR3 contains 16 residues. The CDR3 reads CASSFPSDRSVYEQYF. Written as DNA, the CDR3 is TGTGCCAGCAGCTTCCCCTCTGACCGTTCCGTCTACGAGCAGTACTTC.

V and J are TRBV29-1 and TRBJ2-3; D is ambiguous. V dropped 4 bases and J dropped 1 base, with 6 bases sitting between them. CDR3 length: 12 amino acids. Germline V gene lookup returns CDR1 SQVTM and CDR2 ANQGSEA. The DNA for the CDR3 is TGCAGCGTTGTCTCGCGCACAGATACGCAGTATTTT. Translated: CSVVSRTDTQYF.

The V and J genes are TRBV5-5 and TRBJ2-1, with TRBD1 matching 8 bases. Per germline, CDR1 SGHKS and CDR2 YYEKEE (reference sequence). The CDR3 is 13 amino acids. The J segment lost 12 bases and the V segment lost 0 bases, leaving 5 bases of the junction unmatched. The chain's CDR3 is CASSLEQGVRQFF. The CDR3 DNA reads TGTGCCAGCAGCTTGGAACAGGGGGTAAGGCAGTTCTTC.

The CDR3 spells CASSVRPGVTDTQYF. DNA of the CDR3: TGTGCCAGCAGCGTAAGACCGGGAGTCACAGATACGCAGTATTTT. V usage is TRBV7-9 and J usage is TRBJ2-3; D may be TRBD2 (6 bases). The CDR3 is made up of 15 amino acids. CDR1 is SEHNR and CDR2 is FQNEAQ in the germline V gene (reference sequence). The V end was cut by 5 bases, the J end by 2 bases, with 14 bases between.

The chain has TRBV6-2 or TRBV6-3 and TRBJ1-5; D gene unclear. The V gene lost 2 bases and the J gene lost 4 bases, with 9 bases spanning the gap. CDR1 MNHEY and CDR2 SVGEGT come from the germline V gene. This CDR3 region has 14 residues. This CDR3 reads CASSYPQTNQPQHF. In DNA form, the CDR3 reads TGTGCCAGCAGTTACCCACAGACTAATCAGCCCCAGCATTTT.

The CDR3: CSVGGGGEQFF. The CDR3 nucleotides are TGCAGCGTCGGAGGGGGAGGTGAGCAGTTCTTC. The rearrangement links TRBV29-1 to TRBJ2-1; either TRBD1 or TRBD2 may fit D (6 bases each). Looked up from germline, CDR1 is SQVTM and CDR2 is ANQGSEA. The CDR3 spans 11 residues. V gave up 6 bases and J gave up 9 bases, with 12 bases separating them.

The genes are TRBV20-1 and TRBJ2-7; the match to TRBD2 covers 7 bases. V was clipped by 3 bases and J by 4 bases; unmatched bases: 6. Germline CDR1 DFQATT, CDR2 SNEGSKA (reference sequence). This CDR3 comprises 13 residues. CDR3 DNA sequence: TGCAGTGCTAGGTCAAAGCGGGAATACGAGCAGTACTTC. Translation gives CSARSKREYEQYF.

This clonotype has more than one count but fewer than ten. This chain links TRBV18 with TRBJ2-7; D remains ambiguous. Trimming left V 5 bases short and J 6 bases short, with 14 bases between. The germline gives CDR1 KGHSH, CDR2 LQKENI. This CDR3 has 13 residues. The CDR3 DNA is TGTGCCAGCTCATATTCGACCGAATCCGAGCAGTACTTC. It yields the protein CASSYSTESEQYF.

This clonotype was observed a handful of times. The chain carries TRBV27 and TRBJ2-1; 8 bases match TRBD1. V lost 2 bases and J lost 9; bases outside the gene matches: 9. The CDR3 covers 15 residues. Per germline, CDR1 MNHEY and CDR2 SMNVEV (reference sequence). CDR3 bases: TGTGCCAGCAGTTTAGCCCCAGGGGGCGCATCTGAGCAGTTCTTC. It is translated as CASSLAPGGASEQFF.

This clonotype was observed a handful of times. The chain carries TRBV25-1 and TRBJ1-1; 7 nucleotides align to TRBD1. The CDR3 runs 15 residues. V shed 3 bases, J shed 6 bases, and the junction held 10 bases outside the gene matches. The germline CDR1 and CDR2 sequences are MGHDK and SYGVNS. In DNA form, the CDR3 reads TGTGCCAGCAGTGATGGGTGGGACAGAGGAGCTGAAGCTTTCTTT. Translating gives CASSDGWDRGAEAFF.

This chain uses TRBV4-2 with TRBJ2-3; TRBD2 agrees at 7 bases. V lost 3 bases and J lost 2; bases outside the gene matches: 5. CDR3 length equals 15 residues. CDR1 LGHNA and CDR2 YNFKEQ come from the germline V gene. CDR3: CASSQSSGFTDTQYF. CDR3 DNA sequence: TGTGCCAGCAGCCAGTCTAGCGGATTCACAGATACGCAGTATTTT.

On this clonotype itself: A much larger clone differs by one base, so this may be a read error. The chain carries TRBV4-2 and TRBJ2-5; no firm D call. The CDR3 sequence is 14 residues long. Germline CDR1 LGHNA, CDR2 YNFKEQ. DNA for the CDR3: TGTGCCAGGAGCCGAGGACGGATCCAAGAGACCCAGTACTTC. It codes for CARSRGRIQETQYF.

The chain employs TRBV28 and TRBJ2-3; D is tentatively TRBD1 or TRBD2 (5 bases each). The CDR3 is made up of 14 amino acids. Germline assignment: CDR1 MDHEN and CDR2 SYDVKM. Deletions cut 5 bases from V and 10 bases from J, with 19 bases between. The CDR3 DNA follows: TGTGCCAGCAGTCCGGGACCAAGTTCTAGTCCGCAGTATTTT. Translated: CASSPGPSSSPQYF.

This clonotype turned up a few times. V is TRBV11-2 and J is TRBJ2-5; D is undetermined. From germline, CDR1 is SGHAT and CDR2 FQNNGV. V shed 4 bases and J shed 4 bases, with 13 bases lying between them. CDR3 size: 14 residues. CDR3 loop: CASSSRTPPETQYF. DNA of the CDR3: TGTGCCAGCAGCTCCCGGACGCCCCCAGAGACCCAGTACTTC.